This T cell receptor (beta chain) was sequenced during a study of blood T cell repertoires in COVID-19. As for the study in general: Acute and convalescent COVID-19 specimens originated in the United States, Italy and Spain.

TCRdb's copy holds only in-frame clones and misses some; the assay was immunoSEQ multiplex PCR. Seen here are a few hundred thousand clones, 70% to 90% observed once, and the top ten hold about a sixth. Turning to this clone: Additional DNA sequences in this sample encode the identical CDR3.

Trimming stripped 3 bases from V and 0 bases from J, with 5 bases between. The CDR3 runs to 13 residues. The germline CDR1 and CDR2 sequences are SGHAT and FQNNGV. The chain joins TRBV11-2 to TRBJ1-1, with no clear D. The source is a man in his fifties with COVID-19, enrolled during active disease. Source material: peripheral blood. CDR3 coding DNA: TGTGCCAGCAGCTTGAGATTGAACACTGAAGCTTTCTTT. This codes for CASSLRLNTEAFF. The complete variable domain, with remaining parts taken from reference TRBV11-2 and TRBJ1-1, reads EAGVAQSPRYKIIEKRQSVAFWCNPISGHATLYWYQQILGQGPKLLIQFQNNGVVDDSQLPKDRFSAERLKGVDSTLKIQPAKLEDSAVYLCASSLRLNTEAFFGQGTRLTVV.